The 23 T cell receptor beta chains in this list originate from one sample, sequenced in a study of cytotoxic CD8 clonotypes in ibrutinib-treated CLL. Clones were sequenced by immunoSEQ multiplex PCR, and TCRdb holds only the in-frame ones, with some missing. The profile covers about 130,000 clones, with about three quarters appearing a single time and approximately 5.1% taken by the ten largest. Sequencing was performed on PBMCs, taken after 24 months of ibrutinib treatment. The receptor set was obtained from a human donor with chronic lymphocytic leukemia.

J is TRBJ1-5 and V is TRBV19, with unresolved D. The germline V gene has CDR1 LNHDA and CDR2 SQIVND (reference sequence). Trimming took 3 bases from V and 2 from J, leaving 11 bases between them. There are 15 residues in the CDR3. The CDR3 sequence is CASSIAPLGNQPQHF. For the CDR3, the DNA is TGTGCCAGTAGTATCGCCCCATTGGGCAATCAGCCCCAGCATTTT.

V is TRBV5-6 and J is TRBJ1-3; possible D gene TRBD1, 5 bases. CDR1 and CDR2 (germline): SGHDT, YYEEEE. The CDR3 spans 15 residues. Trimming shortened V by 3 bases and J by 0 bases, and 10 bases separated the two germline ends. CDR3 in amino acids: CASSSEGPSGNTIYF. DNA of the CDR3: TGTGCCAGCAGCTCCGAGGGACCCTCTGGAAACACCATATATTTT.

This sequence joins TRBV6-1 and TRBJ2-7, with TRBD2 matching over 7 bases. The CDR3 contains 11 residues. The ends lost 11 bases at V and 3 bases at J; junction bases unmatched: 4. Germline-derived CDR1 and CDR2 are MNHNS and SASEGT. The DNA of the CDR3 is TGTGCCCTCGAGCGGGGCTACGAGCAGTACTTC. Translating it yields CALERGYEQYF.

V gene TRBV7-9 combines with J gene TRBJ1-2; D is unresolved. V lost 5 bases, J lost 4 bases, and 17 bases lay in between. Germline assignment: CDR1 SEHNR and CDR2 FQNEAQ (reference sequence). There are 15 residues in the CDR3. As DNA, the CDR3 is TGTGCCAGCAGCCCACCCTCGATGGGCGGCTATGGCTACACCTTC. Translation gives CASSPPSMGGYGYTF. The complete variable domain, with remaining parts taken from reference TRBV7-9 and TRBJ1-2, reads DTGVSQNPRHKITKRGQNVTFRCDPISEHNRLYWYRQTLGQGPEFLTYFQNEAQLEKSRLLSDRFSAERPKGSFSTLEIQRTEQGDSAMYLCASSPPSMGGYGYTFGSGTRLTVV.

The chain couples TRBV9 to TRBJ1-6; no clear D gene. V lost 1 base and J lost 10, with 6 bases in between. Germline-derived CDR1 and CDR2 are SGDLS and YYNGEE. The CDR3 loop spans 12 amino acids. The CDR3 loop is CASSVPGSPLHF. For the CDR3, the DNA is TGTGCCAGCAGCGTACCCGGGTCACCCCTCCACTTT.

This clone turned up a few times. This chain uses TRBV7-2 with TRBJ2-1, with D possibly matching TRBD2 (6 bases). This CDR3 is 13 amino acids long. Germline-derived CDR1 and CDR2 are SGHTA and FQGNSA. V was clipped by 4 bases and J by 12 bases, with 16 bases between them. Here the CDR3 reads CASSSSSGFRQFF. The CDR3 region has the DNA TGTGCCAGCAGCTCCTCCAGCGGGTTCCGGCAGTTCTTC.

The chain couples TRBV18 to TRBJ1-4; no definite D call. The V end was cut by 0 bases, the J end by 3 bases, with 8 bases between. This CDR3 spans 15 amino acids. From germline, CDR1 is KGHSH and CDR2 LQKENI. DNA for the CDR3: TGTGCCAGCTCACCACCGGGAGTGGCTAATGAAAAACTGTTTTTT. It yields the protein CASSPPGVANEKLFF.

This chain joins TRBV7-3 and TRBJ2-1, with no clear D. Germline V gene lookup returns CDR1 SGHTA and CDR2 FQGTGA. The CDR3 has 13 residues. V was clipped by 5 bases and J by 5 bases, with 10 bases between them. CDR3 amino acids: CASSIDRHNEQFF. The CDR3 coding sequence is TGTGCCAGCAGCATAGACCGCCACAATGAGCAGTTCTTC.

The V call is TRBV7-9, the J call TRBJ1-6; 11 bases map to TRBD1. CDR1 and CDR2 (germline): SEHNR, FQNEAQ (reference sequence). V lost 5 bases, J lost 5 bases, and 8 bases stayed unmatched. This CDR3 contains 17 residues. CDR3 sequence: CASSPWTGGLHNSPLHF. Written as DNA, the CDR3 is TGTGCCAGCAGCCCCTGGACAGGGGGCCTGCATAATTCACCCCTCCACTTT.

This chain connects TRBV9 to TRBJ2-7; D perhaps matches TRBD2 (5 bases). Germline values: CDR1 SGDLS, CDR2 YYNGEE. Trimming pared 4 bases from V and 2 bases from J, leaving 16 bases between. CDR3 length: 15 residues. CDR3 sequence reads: CASSPAERMAYEQYF. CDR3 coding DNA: TGTGCCAGCAGCCCAGCGGAACGGATGGCCTACGAGCAGTACTTC.

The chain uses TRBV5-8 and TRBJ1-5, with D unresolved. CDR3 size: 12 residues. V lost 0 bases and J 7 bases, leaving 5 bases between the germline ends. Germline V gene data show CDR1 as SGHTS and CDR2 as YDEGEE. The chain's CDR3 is CASSLVGQPQHF. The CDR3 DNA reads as TGTGCCAGCAGCTTGGTGGGGCAGCCCCAGCATTTT.

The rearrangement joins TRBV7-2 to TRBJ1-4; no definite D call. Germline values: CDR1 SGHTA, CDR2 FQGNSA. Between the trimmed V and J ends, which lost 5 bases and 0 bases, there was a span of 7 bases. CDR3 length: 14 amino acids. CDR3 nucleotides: TGTGCCAGCAGCCCGGCTGCAACTAATGAAAAACTGTTTTTT. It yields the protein CASSPAATNEKLFF.

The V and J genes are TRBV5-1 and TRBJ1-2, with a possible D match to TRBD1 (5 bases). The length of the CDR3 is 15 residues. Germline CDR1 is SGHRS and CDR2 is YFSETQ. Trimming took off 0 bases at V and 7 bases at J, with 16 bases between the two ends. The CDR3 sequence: CASSLVAGGSGGYTF. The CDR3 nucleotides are TGCGCCAGCAGCTTGGTGGCGGGGGGTAGTGGTGGCTACACCTTC.

The CDR3 coding sequence is TGTGCCAGCAGCTTAGAGTATGGGGCTGAAGCTTTCTTT. Protein product: CASSLEYGAEAFF. The chain recombines TRBV7-8 with TRBJ1-1; D gene unclear. Germline V gives CDR1 SGHVS, CDR2 FQNEAQ. The V end lost 1 base, the J end lost 6 bases, and 9 bases lay between the germline ends. CDR3 size: 13 residues.

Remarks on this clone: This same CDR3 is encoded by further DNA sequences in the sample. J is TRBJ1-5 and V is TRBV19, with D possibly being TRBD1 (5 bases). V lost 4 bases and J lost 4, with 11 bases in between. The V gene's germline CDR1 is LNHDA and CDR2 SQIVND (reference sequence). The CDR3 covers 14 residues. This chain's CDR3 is CASSRRGGNQPQHF. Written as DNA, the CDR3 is TGTGCCAGTAGTAGAAGGGGTGGGAATCAGCCCCAGCATTTT.

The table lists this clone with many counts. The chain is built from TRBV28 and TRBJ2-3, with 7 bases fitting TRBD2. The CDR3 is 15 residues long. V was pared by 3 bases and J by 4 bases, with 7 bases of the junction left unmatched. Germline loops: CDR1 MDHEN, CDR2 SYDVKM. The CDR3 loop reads CASSLEGRGPDTQYF. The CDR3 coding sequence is TGTGCCAGCAGTTTGGAGGGGAGGGGCCCAGATACGCAGTATTTT. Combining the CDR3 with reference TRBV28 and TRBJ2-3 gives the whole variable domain DVKVTQSSRYLVKRTGEKVFLECVQDMDHENMFWYRQDPGLGLRLIYFSYDVKMKEKGDIPEGYSVSREKKERFSLILESASTNQTSMYLCASSLEGRGPDTQYFGPGTRLTVL.

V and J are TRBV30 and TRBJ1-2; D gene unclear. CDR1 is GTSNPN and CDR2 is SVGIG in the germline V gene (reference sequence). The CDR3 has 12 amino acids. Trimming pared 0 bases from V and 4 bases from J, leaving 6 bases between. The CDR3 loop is CAWSVHSYGYTF. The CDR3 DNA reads TGTGCCTGGAGTGTACACAGCTATGGCTACACCTTC.

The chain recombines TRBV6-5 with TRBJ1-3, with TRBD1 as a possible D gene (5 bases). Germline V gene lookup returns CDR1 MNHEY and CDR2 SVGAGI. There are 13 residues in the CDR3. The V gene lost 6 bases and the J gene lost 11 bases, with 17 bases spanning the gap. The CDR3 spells CASRWRGEGAIYF. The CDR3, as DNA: TGTGCCAGCAGGTGGCGCGGGGAAGGGGCCATATATTTT.

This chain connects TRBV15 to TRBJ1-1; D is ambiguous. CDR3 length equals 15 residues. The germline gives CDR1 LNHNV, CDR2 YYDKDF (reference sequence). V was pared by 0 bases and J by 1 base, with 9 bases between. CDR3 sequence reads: CATSRDPTGNTEAFF. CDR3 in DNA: TGTGCCACCAGCAGAGATCCCACGGGGAACACTGAAGCTTTCTTT. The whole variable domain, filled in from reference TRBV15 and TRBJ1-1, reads DAMVIQNPRYQVTQFGKPVTLSCSQTLNHNVMYWYQQKSSQAPKLLFHYYDKDFNNEADTPDNFQSRRPNTSFCFLDIRSPGLGDTAMYLCATSRDPTGNTEAFFGQGTRLTVV.

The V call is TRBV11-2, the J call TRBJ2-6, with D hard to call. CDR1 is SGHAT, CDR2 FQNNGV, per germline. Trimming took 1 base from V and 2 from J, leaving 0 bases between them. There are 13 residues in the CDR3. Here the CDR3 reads CASSLAGANVLTF. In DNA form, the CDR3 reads TGTGCCAGCAGCTTAGCTGGGGCCAACGTCCTGACTTTC.

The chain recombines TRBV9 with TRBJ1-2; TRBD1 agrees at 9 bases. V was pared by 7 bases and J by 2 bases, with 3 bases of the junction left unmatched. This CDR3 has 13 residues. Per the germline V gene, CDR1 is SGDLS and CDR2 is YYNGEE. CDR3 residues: CASGQGINYGYTF. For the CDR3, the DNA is TGTGCCAGCGGACAGGGGATAAACTATGGCTACACCTTC.

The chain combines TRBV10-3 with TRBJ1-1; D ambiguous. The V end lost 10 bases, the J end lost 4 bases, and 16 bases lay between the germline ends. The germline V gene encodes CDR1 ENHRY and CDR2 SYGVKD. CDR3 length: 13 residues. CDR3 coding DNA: TGTGCCACCCGGGGAGCGGTGGGCACTGAAGCTTTCTTT. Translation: CATRGAVGTEAFF.

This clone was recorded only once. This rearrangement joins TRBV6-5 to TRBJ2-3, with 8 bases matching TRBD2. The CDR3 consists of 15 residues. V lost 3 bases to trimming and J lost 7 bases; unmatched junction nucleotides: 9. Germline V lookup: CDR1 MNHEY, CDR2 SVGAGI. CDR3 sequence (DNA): TGTGCCAGCAGTTATGGGGGCGGGAGGATTTATACGCAGTATTTT. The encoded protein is CASSYGGGRIYTQYF.